This T cell receptor beta chain originates from a study of blood T cell repertoires in COVID-19. As for the study in general: The United States, Italy and Spain were the sources of the acute and convalescent COVID-19 samples. Nucleic acid was either cDNA or gDNA, and it came from T cells, B-cell-depleted T cells, or PBMCs.

The CDR3 loop spans 16 amino acids. Germline V gene lookup returns CDR1 SGHRS and CDR2 YFSETQ. The V end was cut by 0 bases, the J end by 7 bases, with 17 bases between. Using immunoSEQ multiplex PCR, the repertoire was profiled, and TCRdb retains in-frame clones only, with some absent. The repertoire holds about 240,000 clones, with over 80% as singletons. The clonotype was recovered from a human donor in a cohort sampled during active COVID-19. This rearrangement joins TRBV5-1 to TRBJ2-1; D might be TRBD2 (6 bases). Sequenced material: peripheral blood. The CDR3 region has the DNA TGCGCCAGCAGCTTGGCCGGGGGAGACTTAAGGAATGAGCAGTTCTTC. Residues: CASSLAGGDLRNEQFF.